This entry lists 19 T cell receptor beta chains sequenced from one sample in a study of cytotoxic CD8 clonotypes in ibrutinib-treated CLL. Libraries were prepared by immunoSEQ multiplex PCR; TCRdb keeps only in-frame clonotypes and omits some of them. The table lists 45,000 to 60,000 clones, roughly three fifths of them singletons. Sequenced here: PBMCs, sampled after 24 months of ibrutinib treatment. The receptors were sampled from a human donor with chronic lymphocytic leukemia.

The chain uses TRBV4-2 and TRBJ1-1, with 7 bases identical to TRBD1. The CDR3 is 14 residues long. Germline V gives CDR1 LGHNA, CDR2 YNFKEQ. The V gene end was trimmed by 5 bases and the J gene end by 4 bases; junction bases not matched to a gene: 7. The CDR3 DNA follows: TGTGCCAGCAGCTTTACAGGGGAGCCCACTGAAGCTTTCTTT. Translation gives CASSFTGEPTEAFF.

The chain recombines TRBV6-5 with TRBJ2-1, with D uncertain. The CDR3 length is 12 residues. CDR1 and CDR2 from the germline V gene are MNHEY and SVGAGI. V gave up 0 bases and J gave up 8 bases, with 5 bases separating them. CDR3 amino acids: CASSYSQHEQFF. CDR3 in DNA: TGTGCCAGCAGTTACTCGCAGCATGAGCAGTTCTTC.

The V and J genes are TRBV6-1 and TRBJ2-7, with a tentative D call TRBD2 (6 bases). In germline, CDR1 is MNHNS, CDR2 SASEGT. The CDR3 consists of 12 residues. Trimming shortened V by 5 bases and J by 4 bases, and 9 bases separated the two germline ends. The CDR3 protein is CASSLAGYEQYV. The DNA for the CDR3 is TGTGCCAGCAGTCTTGCGGGGTACGAGCAGTACGTC.

This clone was detected many times. V and J are TRBV18 and TRBJ2-7; D remains unclear. CDR3 length equals 13 residues. Germline lookup yields CDR1 KGHSH and CDR2 LQKENI. V gave up 0 bases and J gave up 1 base, with 4 bases separating them. The CDR3 sequence is CASSPPGSYEQYF. Here the CDR3 DNA reads TGTGCCAGCTCACCACCCGGGTCCTACGAGCAGTACTTC.

The chain links TRBV5-3 to TRBJ1-6; 9 nucleotides align to TRBD1. TRBV5-3 is designated an ORF whose function remains uncertain. With 1 base clipped from V and 7 bases from J, the junction kept 15 bases outside the gene matches. The length of the CDR3 is 19 residues. The CDR3 here is CARSLPSPNRDRANSPLHF. The CDR3 DNA is TGTGCCAGAAGCTTGCCCTCCCCTAACCGGGACAGGGCGAATTCACCCCTCCACTTT.

The V call is TRBV15, the J call TRBJ1-5, with TRBD1 matching over 9 bases. CDR1 is LNHNV and CDR2 is YYDKDF in the germline V gene (reference sequence). This CDR3 has 15 residues. J was trimmed by 6 bases and V by 1 base; bases with no gene match: 4. The CDR3 region is CATSRGQGESQPQHF. DNA for the CDR3: TGTGCCACCAGCAGAGGACAGGGGGAGAGTCAGCCCCAGCATTTT.

The chain joins TRBV7-2 to TRBJ2-7; the match to TRBD1 covers 7 bases. Germline V lookup: CDR1 SGHTA, CDR2 FQGNSA. V was clipped by 4 bases and J by 4 bases; unmatched bases: 7. There are 14 residues in the CDR3. The CDR3 spells CASSYRGRGYEQYF. CDR3 coding DNA: TGTGCCAGCAGCTACAGGGGACGGGGATACGAGCAGTACTTC.

V is TRBV18 and J is TRBJ1-1, with 8 bases matching TRBD1. V lost 3 bases to trimming and J lost 1 base; unmatched junction nucleotides: 16. Germline CDR1 reads KGHSH; CDR2 reads LQKENI. The CDR3 spans 19 residues. CDR3 coding DNA: TGTGCCAGCTCACCTATCAATACTCGAGCCGGGACAGGGAACACTGAAGCTTTCTTT. Translating it yields CASSPINTRAGTGNTEAFF.

This clone was observed a handful of times. At one of its ends the junction is not consistent with the germline gene, which may arise from a read error. V and J are TRBV13 and TRBJ1-1; TRBD1 is a possible D gene (5 bases). This CDR3 is 13 amino acids long. The germline CDR1 and CDR2 sequences are PRHDT and FYEKMQ (reference sequence). CDR3 loop: CASSLRDNRRRIF. The CDR3 coding sequence is TGTGCCAGCAGCCTCCGCGATAACAGGAGGAGGATCTTT.

The rearrangement uses TRBV4-1 and TRBJ2-7; 7 bases are shared with TRBD1. V gave up 0 bases and J gave up 2 bases; unmatched junction bases: 13. The CDR3 length is 18 residues. Germline values: CDR1 MGHRA, CDR2 YSYEKL. CDR3 nucleotides: TGCGCCAGCAGCCAAGACCAACAACAGGGGAAGAACCCCTACGAGCAGTACTTC. Protein sequence: CASSQDQQQGKNPYEQYF.

This chain links TRBV7-9 with TRBJ2-1; no firm D call. The V gene lost 7 bases and the J gene lost 4 bases, with 8 bases spanning the gap. The CDR3 totals 12 residues. The germline gives CDR1 SEHNR, CDR2 FQNEAQ (reference sequence). CDR3 coding DNA: TGTGCCAGCACGTGGACGTACAATGAGCAGTTCTTC. Its translation is CASTWTYNEQFF. Full variable domain (rest looked up from reference TRBV7-9 and TRBJ2-1): DTGVSQNPRHKITKRGQNVTFRCDPISEHNRLYWYRQTLGQGPEFLTYFQNEAQLEKSRLLSDRFSAERPKGSFSTLEIQRTEQGDSAMYLCASTWTYNEQFFGPGTRLTVL.

V gene TRBV19 combines with J gene TRBJ1-4; 9 bases are a match to TRBD1. This CDR3 has 15 residues. In germline, CDR1 is LNHDA, CDR2 SQIVND (reference sequence). V trimming: 6 bases; J trimming: 11 bases; junction bases outside the gene matches: 13. The CDR3 loop reads CASRSRTGEYGKLFF. The DNA for the CDR3 is TGTGCCAGTAGGTCGAGGACAGGGGAATATGGGAAACTGTTTTTT.

V usage is TRBV19 and J usage is TRBJ2-5; no clear D. In germline, CDR1 is LNHDA, CDR2 SQIVND (reference sequence). The V and J ends lost 1 base and 2 bases respectively, with 5 bases between them. This CDR3 comprises 13 residues. The CDR3 nucleotides are TGTGCCAGTAGTATAGCGGGTCAAGAGACCCAGTACTTC. This sequence encodes CASSIAGQETQYF.

The chain combines TRBV13 with TRBJ2-1; D uncertain. Germline values: CDR1 PRHDT, CDR2 FYEKMQ (reference sequence). Trimming stripped 5 bases from V and 11 bases from J, with 16 bases between. The CDR3 extends over 13 amino acids. CDR3 DNA: TGTGCCAGCAGCCCCTCCCTTTGGAAGAAGCAGTTCTTC. Its protein product is CASSPSLWKKQFF.

This clone was detected ten times or more. CDR3 coding DNA: TGTGCCAGCGGATGGGACGGCAATCAGCCCCAGCATTTT. It translates to CASGWDGNQPQHF. The gene calls are TRBV2 and TRBJ1-5, with D perhaps TRBD1 (5 bases). V lost 8 bases and J 2 bases, leaving 10 bases between the germline ends. The CDR3 length is 13 residues. Germline V gene data show CDR1 as SNHLY and CDR2 as FYNNEI.

V usage is TRBV6-5 and J usage is TRBJ2-2; D is unclear. CDR1 and CDR2 (germline): MNHEY, SVGAGI. V was trimmed by 6 bases and J by 0 bases, leaving 2 bases between them. This CDR3 has 12 residues. CDR3 sequence: CASSSNTGELFF. The CDR3, as DNA: TGTGCCAGCAGCTCGAACACCGGGGAGCTGTTTTTT.

This clone showed up just a few times. This sequence joins TRBV28 and TRBJ2-7; TRBD2 aligns across 11 bases. V was clipped by 5 bases and J by 3 bases; unmatched bases: 9. Germline values: CDR1 MDHEN, CDR2 SYDVKM. The CDR3 is 16 residues long. The CDR3 DNA reads as TGTGCCAGCAGTGCCGTTCTAGCGGGGGGCCTCTACGAGCAGTACGTC. This translates into CASSAVLAGGLYEQYV.

This clone showed up many times. The chain employs TRBV7-2 and TRBJ2-1; the D gene is possibly TRBD2 (6 bases). Trimming removed 2 bases at V and 10 bases at J, with 9 bases between. The CDR3 contains 12 residues. Germline lookup yields CDR1 SGHTA and CDR2 FQGNSA. CDR3 loop: CASSLTSREQFF. The CDR3 DNA follows: TGTGCCAGCAGCTTAACTAGCCGCGAGCAGTTCTTC.

This clone was picked up many times. The genes are TRBV9 and TRBJ2-3; TRBD2 aligns across 9 bases. CDR1 and CDR2 (germline): SGDLS, YYNGEE. The CDR3 has 15 residues. Germline trimming cut 0 bases from V and 3 bases from J; bases unmatched to any gene: 2. For the CDR3, the DNA is TGTGCCAGCAGCGTAGAGAGCGGGAGGACAGATACGCAGTATTTT. Translation gives CASSVESGRTDTQYF.